These T cell receptor beta chains were read from a single sample in a study of T cell responses to AZD1222 COVID-19 vaccine. Data came from immunoSEQ multiplex PCR; TCRdb stores just in-frame clones and leaves some out. This sample has more than 85,000 clones, with about 89% found just once. The sequenced sample was peripheral blood, obtained on day 0 of AZD1222 vaccination. The source is an adult in good health. CDR3s include the opening cysteine and the closing phenylalanine or tryptophan. D genes are given only for firm matches. Some rows mark clone size as missing; the rest say once, few, many or name a class of expanded clone.

CDR3 protein	CDR3 DNA	clone size	J gene	D gene	V gene	CDR3 length
CASSFDNEQFF	TGCGCCAGCAGCTTCGACAATGAGCAGTTCTTC	.	TRBJ2-1	.	TRBV5-1	11
CAISEEGDIQYF	TGTGCCATCAGTGAGGAGGGAGACATTCAGTACTTC	.	TRBJ2-4	.	TRBV10-3	12
CASTFTPGQGYEQYF	TGTGCCAGCACTTTTACTCCGGGACAGGGTTACGAGCAGTACTTC	.	TRBJ2-7	TRBD1	TRBV11-2	15
CASSLGTENIQYF	TGTGCCAGCAGTTTGGGGACAGAAAACATTCAGTACTTC	.	TRBJ2-4	TRBD1	TRBV11-2	13
CASSLGQTSTDTQYF	TGCGCCAGCAGCTTGGGTCAGACAAGCACAGATACGCAGTATTTT	.	TRBJ2-3	.	TRBV5-1	15
CASSPWEQGDGELFF	TGTGCCAGCAGCCCATGGGAGCAGGGGGACGGGGAGCTGTTTTTT	.	TRBJ2-2	TRBD1	TRBV14	15
CASTIQGRNTEAFF	TGTGCCAGCACAATCCAGGGGAGGAACACTGAAGCTTTCTTT	.	TRBJ1-1	.	TRBV6-5	14
CAARTRLAGDNEQFF	TGTGCCGCGAGAACCCGGCTAGCGGGGGACAATGAGCAGTTCTTC	once	TRBJ2-1	TRBD2	TRBV27	15
CASRLRQGSTEAFF	TGTGCCAGTAGATTAAGACAGGGTAGCACTGAAGCTTTCTTT	.	TRBJ1-1	TRBD1	TRBV2	14
CASSLGPGDSGNTIYF	TGCGCCAGCAGCTTGGGGCCCGGGGACTCTGGAAACACCATATATTTT	.	TRBJ1-3	.	TRBV5-1	16
CASSLAGLAVRQRTQYF	TGTGCCAGCAGCTTGGCTGGACTAGCGGTGCGTCAACGGACCCAGTACTTC	.	TRBJ2-5	TRBD2	TRBV5-6	17
CASSQSVGDSRYEQYF	TGCGCCAGCAGCCAATCGGTAGGGGACAGCCGCTACGAGCAGTACTTC	.	TRBJ2-7	TRBD1	TRBV4-1	16
CASSYLGSNTEAFF	TGTGCCAGCAGTTATTTGGGTAGCAACACTGAAGCTTTCTTT	.	TRBJ1-1	.	TRBV6-5	14
CATEGSRSEAFF	TGTGCCACCGAGGGGTCGAGGAGTGAGGCTTTCTTT	few	TRBJ1-1	.	TRBV25-1	12
CSATEDRGRYGYTF	TGCAGTGCTACTGAAGACAGGGGGCGCTATGGCTACACCTTC	.	TRBJ1-2	TRBD1	TRBV20-1	14
CASSRSSVQTDTQYF	TGCGCCAGCAGCAGATCTAGCGTTCAGACAGATACGCAGTATTTT	.	TRBJ2-3	.	TRBV5-1	15
CASSMTGGSSYEQYF	TGTGCCAGCAGCATGACAGGGGGCAGTTCCTACGAGCAGTACTTC	.	TRBJ2-7	TRBD1	TRBV5-6	15
CASSLRMGESTEAFF	TGTGCCAGCAGCCTTCGAATGGGGGAGAGCACTGAAGCTTTCTTT	.	TRBJ1-1	.	TRBV11-3	15
CATSPTGGVRGYTF	TGTGCCACCTCTCCGACAGGAGGAGTGAGAGGCTACACCTTC	few	TRBJ1-2	.	TRBV2	14
CASSYSTGDYGYTF	TGTGCCAGCAGCTATTCTACAGGGGACTATGGCTACACCTTC	.	TRBJ1-2	TRBD1	TRBV7-9	14
CASSSPQAAGELFF	TGCGCCAGCAGCTCCCCTCAGGCCGCCGGGGAGCTGTTTTTT	.	TRBJ2-2	.	TRBV5-1	14
CASSQDRAQSYYGYTF	TGTGCCAGCAGCCAAGATAGGGCCCAGTCCTACTATGGCTACACCTTC	.	TRBJ1-2	.	TRBV4-2	16